This TCR beta chain was documented in a study of blood T cell repertoires in COVID-19. Study-wide context: Spain, Italy and the United States supplied samples that represented acute and convalescent COVID-19.

This clone is a singleton in its sample. As handled by the study authors: From reference gene primer amplification, estimates of nucleated cell counts were derived. Sequencing used immunoSEQ multiplex PCR; TCRdb keeps in-frame clones, though not all of them. V, J and clone size are those of that table, while D and trimming were read from the DNA. The table records hundreds of thousands of clones, roughly nine tenths of them present only once. Trimming cost V 0 bases and J 4 bases; bases outside gene matches: 3. CDR1 and CDR2 (germline): LGHNT, FRNRAP. This CDR3 is built from 15 residues. The sequencing input was PBMCs or T cells enriched from blood (not recorded which). The chain combines TRBV12-5 with TRBJ1-5; 7 bases align to TRBD1. The sequence was collected from a woman aged 30 to 39 who had recovered from COVID-19. CDR3 sequence reads: CASGLVQGSNQPQHF. CDR3 coding DNA: TGTGCTAGTGGTTTGGTACAGGGGTCAAATCAGCCCCAGCATTTT.